The clone carrying this T cell receptor (beta chain) was counted at least ten times. Its antigen is unknown. This specimen comes from a study of T cells in Graves' hyperthyroidism and ophthalmopathy. Study-wide points: Most clonotypes expanded in the thyroid (above 0.001) were also present in blood.

The PBMCs had their origin in more than 9.5 ml of fresh peripheral blood. The CDR3 regions of TCR beta were amplified from RNA transcripts. First-round RT-PCR of the TCR CDR3 relied on the HTBI primer set. One entry per CDR3 protein, called by TCRdb with MiXCR from the multiplex PCR reads. The sample lists hundreds of thousands of distinct CDR3 sequences, roughly a quarter occurring once. This TCR was sampled from a woman aged 25 to 45 with Graves' ophthalmopathy. Sequencing was performed on blood.

The CDR3 protein is CASRSGPRGYTF. The CDR3 nucleotides are TGTGCCAGCAGGTCCGGGCCCCGGGGCTACACCTTC. The rearrangement links TRBV6-1 to TRBJ1-2; no clear D. The CDR3 runs 12 residues. V was shortened by 6 bases and J by 8 bases, with 13 bases between the two germline ends. Germline assignment: CDR1 MNHNS and CDR2 SASEGT.